This TCR beta chain emerged from a study of patients and donors after allogeneic stem cell transplantation. The junction had 6 bases not matched to a gene; V was cut back by 4 bases and J by 5 bases. Germline values: CDR1 SGHTA, CDR2 FQGTGA. This CDR3 region has 14 residues. TCRdb used MiXCR to reprocess the RT-PCR reads, holding one entry per CDR3 protein. The table records over 2,500 distinct CDR3 sequences, less than 5% of them present only once. The table lists this clonotype with many counts. Sequencing was carried out using blood, either unsorted or a sorted T cell fraction (not recorded which). This TCR was recovered from a human donor who was either an allogeneic HSCT recipient or a stem cell or donor lymphocyte infusion donor (not recorded which). It is not recorded whose cells these are; they may come from a transplant donor. J is TRBJ2-5 and V is TRBV7-3, with 8 bases fitting TRBD2. CDR3 residues: CASSSRGGMETQYF. CDR3 DNA sequence: TGTGCCAGCAGCTCCCGGGGGGGCATGGAGACCCAGTACTTC.